This TCR beta chain was captured by sequencing in a study of blood T cell repertoires in COVID-19. Study-level information: Sites in the United States, Italy and Spain provided acute and convalescent COVID-19 samples. Sample material is recorded as cDNA or gDNA derived from T cells, B-cell-depleted T cells, or PBMCs.

In the study's own analysis: How many nucleated cells were present was estimated from reference gene primer amplification. The data were produced by immunoSEQ multiplex PCR, yet TCRdb's version contains in-frame clones alone and is incomplete. For V, J and clone size, that table is used; D and trimming come from the DNA. Seen here are about 130,000 clones, roughly 87% observed once, and the top ten hold 25% to 30%. Looked up from germline, CDR1 is LNHDA and CDR2 is SQIVND (reference sequence). V gave up 7 bases and J gave up 2 bases, with 20 bases separating them. The CDR3 loop spans 16 amino acids. The sequence was collected from a woman at least 80 years old with acute or convalescent COVID-19. Source material: peripheral blood. The rearrangement joins TRBV19 to TRBJ1-2; D is unresolved. The CDR3 here is CASKSGSAGDNYGYTF. CDR3 DNA sequence: TGTGCCAGTAAGTCTGGTAGCGCTGGAGACAACTATGGCTACACCTTC.